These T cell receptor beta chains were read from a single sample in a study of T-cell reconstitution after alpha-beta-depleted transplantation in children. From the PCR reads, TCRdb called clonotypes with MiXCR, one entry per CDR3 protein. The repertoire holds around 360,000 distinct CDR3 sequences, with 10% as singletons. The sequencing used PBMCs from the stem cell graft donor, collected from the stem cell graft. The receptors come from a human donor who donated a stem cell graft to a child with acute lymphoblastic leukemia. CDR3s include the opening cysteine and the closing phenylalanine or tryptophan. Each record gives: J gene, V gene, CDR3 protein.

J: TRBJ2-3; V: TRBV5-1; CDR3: CASSKRRGGSTDTQYF
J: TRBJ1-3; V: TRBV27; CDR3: CASSFGGDGNTIYF
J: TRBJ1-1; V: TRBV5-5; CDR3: CASSPGPGGTEAFF
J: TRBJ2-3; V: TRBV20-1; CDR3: CSAPGQGDGTQYF
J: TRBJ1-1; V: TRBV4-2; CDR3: CASSQAGSMNTEAFF
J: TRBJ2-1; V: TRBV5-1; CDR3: CASSGTGTSGTTDNEQFF
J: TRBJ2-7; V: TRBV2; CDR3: CASSDRQTLSSYEQYF
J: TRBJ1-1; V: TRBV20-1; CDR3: CSARDRAANTEAFF
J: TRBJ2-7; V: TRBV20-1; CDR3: CSARGDTEGLYEQYF
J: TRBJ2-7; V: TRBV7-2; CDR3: CASSRAPNYEQYF
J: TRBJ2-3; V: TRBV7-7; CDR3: CASSSSGASTDTQYF
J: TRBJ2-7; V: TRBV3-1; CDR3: CASSPWDRSSYEQYF
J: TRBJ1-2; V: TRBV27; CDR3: CASIPIAGANYGYTF
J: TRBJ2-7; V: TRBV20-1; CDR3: CSARDVGAERQQYF
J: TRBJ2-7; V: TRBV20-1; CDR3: CSAKNWASGRRAEQYF
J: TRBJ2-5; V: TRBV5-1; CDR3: CASSLEGLAGGRQETQYF
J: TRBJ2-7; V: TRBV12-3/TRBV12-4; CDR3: CASSLHRGQGYEQYF
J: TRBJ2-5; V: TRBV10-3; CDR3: CAISGDVLAEETQYF
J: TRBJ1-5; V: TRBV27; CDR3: CASSWGRNQPQHF
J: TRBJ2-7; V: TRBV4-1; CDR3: CASSQGQDISYEQYF
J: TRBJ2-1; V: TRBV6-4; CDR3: CASSPRLTPGLVYNEQFF
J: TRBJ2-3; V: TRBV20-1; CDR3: CSARDPLSGLSTDTQYF
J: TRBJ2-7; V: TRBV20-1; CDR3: CSARDIGPRASYEQYF
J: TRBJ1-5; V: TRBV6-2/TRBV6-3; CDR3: CASSWGRGSNQPQHF
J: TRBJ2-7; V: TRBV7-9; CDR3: CASSISGTGTEQYF
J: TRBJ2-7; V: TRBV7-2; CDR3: CASSLGQGWQYF
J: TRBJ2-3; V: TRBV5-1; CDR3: CASSLGQERLAAYTDTQYF
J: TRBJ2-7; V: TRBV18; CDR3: CASSPGLPYEQYF
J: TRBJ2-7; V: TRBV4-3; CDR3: CASSQGLPGGSEQYF
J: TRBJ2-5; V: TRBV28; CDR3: CASLDTDEETQYF
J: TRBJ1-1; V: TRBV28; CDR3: CASSLILGGWTEAFF
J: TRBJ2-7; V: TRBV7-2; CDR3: CASSLGSRTYEQYF
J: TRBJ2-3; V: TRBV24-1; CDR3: CATSDRDRGTDTQYF
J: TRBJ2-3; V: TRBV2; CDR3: CASRGTFGDTQYF
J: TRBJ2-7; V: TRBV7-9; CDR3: CASRGTGYEQYF
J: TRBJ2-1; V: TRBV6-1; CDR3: CASSHKDYHTYNEQFF